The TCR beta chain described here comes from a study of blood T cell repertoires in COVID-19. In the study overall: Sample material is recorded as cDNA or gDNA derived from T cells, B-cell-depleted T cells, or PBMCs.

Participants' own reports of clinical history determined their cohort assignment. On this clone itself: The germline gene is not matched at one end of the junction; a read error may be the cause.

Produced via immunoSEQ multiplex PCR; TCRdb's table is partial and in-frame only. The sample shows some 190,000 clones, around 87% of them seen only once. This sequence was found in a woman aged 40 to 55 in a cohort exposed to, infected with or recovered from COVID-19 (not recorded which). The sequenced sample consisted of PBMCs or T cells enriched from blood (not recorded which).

The CDR3 reads CASSKPGQGAHLF. CDR3 in DNA: TGTGCCAGCAGCAAACCCGGACAGGGGGCCCACCTCTTT. The gene calls are TRBV7-9 and TRBJ2-3; TRBD1 matches 11 bases. Germline lookup yields CDR1 SEHNR and CDR2 FQNEAQ (reference sequence). This CDR3 is 13 amino acids long.